This T cell receptor beta chain derives from a study of identical twins. TCRdb fed the 5' RACE reads into MiXCR, producing one record per CDR3 protein. Of 350,000 or so distinct CDR3 sequences listed, more than 9% are singletons. Study-wide results and caveats: Where beta out-of-frame sequences were concerned, excess twin sharing was weaker.

This clonotype was counted at least ten times. Its antigen is unknown. Trimming left V 4 bases short and J 6 bases short, with 4 bases between. The CDR3 is 11 residues long. In germline, CDR1 is SGHAT, CDR2 FQNNGV. Only healthy Caucasians were included as donors. These sequences were also reported in another study, on yellow fever vaccine responses in identical twins.

The clonotype was recovered from a woman under 30 in good health. The sequencing sample was made of CD8+ T cells sorted from blood. The rearrangement links TRBV11-2 to TRBJ2-1; D is ambiguous. The CDR3 nucleotides read TGTGCCAGCAGCTCTCTCAATGAGCAGTTCTTC. Translation: CASSSLNEQFF.